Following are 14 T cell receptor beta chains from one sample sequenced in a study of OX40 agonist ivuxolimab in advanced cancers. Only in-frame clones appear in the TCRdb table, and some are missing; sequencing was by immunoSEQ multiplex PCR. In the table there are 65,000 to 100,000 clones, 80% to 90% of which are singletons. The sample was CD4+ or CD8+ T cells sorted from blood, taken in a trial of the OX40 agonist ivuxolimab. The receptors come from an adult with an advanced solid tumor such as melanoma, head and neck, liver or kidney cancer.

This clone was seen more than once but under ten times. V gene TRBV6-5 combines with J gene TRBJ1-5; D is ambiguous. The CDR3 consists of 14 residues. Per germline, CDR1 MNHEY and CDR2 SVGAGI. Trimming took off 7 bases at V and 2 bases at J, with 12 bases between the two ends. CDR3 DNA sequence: TGTGCCAGCAAGGAAATTGTGGGCAATCAGCCCCAGCATTTT. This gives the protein CASKEIVGNQPQHF.

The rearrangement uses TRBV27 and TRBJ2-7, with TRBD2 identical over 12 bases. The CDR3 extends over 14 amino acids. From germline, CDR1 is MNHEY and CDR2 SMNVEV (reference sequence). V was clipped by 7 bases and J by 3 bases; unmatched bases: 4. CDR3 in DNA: TGTGCCAGCAAGAGACTAGCGGGAGTCTACGAGCAGTACTTC. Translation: CASKRLAGVYEQYF.

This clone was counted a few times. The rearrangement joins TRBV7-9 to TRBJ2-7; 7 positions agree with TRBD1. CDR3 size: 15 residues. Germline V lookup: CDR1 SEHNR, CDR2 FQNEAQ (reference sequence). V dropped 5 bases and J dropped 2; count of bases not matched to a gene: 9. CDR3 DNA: TGTGCCAGCAGCCGTCTCCGGGACAGCCCCTACGAGCAGTACGTC. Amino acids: CASSRLRDSPYEQYV.

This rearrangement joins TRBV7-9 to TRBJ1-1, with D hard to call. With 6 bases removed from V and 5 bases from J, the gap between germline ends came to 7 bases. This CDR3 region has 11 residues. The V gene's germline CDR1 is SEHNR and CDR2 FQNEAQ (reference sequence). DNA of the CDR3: TGTGCCAGCAGACTGGGTACTGAAGCTTTCTTT. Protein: CASRLGTEAFF.

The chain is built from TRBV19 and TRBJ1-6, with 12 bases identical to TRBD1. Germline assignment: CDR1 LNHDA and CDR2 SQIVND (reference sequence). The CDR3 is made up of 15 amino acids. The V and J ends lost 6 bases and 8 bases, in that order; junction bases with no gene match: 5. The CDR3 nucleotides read TGTGCCAGTAGGGCGGGACAGGGGGCTGATTCACCCCTCCACTTT. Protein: CASRAGQGADSPLHF.

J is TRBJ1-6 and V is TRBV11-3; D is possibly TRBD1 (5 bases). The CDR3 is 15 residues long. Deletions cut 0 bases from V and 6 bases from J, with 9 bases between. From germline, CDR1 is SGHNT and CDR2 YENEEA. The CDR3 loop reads CASSLDGTPNSPLHF. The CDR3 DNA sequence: TGTGCCAGCAGCTTAGACGGGACTCCTAATTCACCCCTCCACTTT. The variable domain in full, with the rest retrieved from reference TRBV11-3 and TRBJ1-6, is EAGVVQSPRYKIIEKKQPVAFWCNPISGHNTLYWYLQNLGQGPELLIRYENEEAVDDSQLPKDRFSAERLKGVDSTLKIQPAELGDSAVYLCASSLDGTPNSPLHFGNGTRLTVT.

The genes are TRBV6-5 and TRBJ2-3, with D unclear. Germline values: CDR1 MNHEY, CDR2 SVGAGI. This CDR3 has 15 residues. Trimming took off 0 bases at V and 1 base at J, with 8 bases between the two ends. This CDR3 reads CASSYSGLRTDTQYF. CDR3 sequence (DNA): TGTGCCAGCAGTTACTCGGGCCTACGCACAGATACGCAGTATTTT.

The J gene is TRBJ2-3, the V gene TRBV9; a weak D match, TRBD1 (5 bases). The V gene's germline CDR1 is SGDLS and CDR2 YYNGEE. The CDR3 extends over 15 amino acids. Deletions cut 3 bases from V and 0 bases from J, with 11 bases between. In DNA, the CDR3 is TGTGCCAGCAGCGGAGCAGGGCCGAGCACAGATACGCAGTATTTT. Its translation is CASSGAGPSTDTQYF.

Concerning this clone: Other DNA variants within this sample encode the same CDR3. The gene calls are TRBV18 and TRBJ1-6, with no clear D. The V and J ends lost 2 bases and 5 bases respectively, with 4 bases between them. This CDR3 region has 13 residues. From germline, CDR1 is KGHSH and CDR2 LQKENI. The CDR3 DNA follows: TGTGCCAGCTCACCAGCAGATAATTCACCCCTCCACTTT. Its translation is CASSPADNSPLHF.

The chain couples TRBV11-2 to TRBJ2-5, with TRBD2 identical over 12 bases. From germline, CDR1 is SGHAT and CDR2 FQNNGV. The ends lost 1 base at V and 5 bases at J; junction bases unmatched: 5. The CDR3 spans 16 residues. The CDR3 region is CASSLGTSGMRETQYF. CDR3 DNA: TGTGCCAGCAGCTTAGGGACTAGCGGGATGAGGGAGACCCAGTACTTC.

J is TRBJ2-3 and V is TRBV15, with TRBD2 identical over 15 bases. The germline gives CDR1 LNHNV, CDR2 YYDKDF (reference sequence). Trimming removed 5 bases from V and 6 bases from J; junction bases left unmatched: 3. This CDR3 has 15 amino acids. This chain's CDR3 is CATSGTSGRTDTQYF. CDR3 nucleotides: TGTGCCACCAGCGGGACTAGCGGGAGGACCGATACGCAGTATTTT.

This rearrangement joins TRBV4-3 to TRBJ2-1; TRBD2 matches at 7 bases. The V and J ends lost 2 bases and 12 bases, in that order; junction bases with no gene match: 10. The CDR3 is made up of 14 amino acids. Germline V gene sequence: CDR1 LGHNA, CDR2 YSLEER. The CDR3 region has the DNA TGCGCCAGCAGCCAACCTTCTGGCGGGAGTTCGCAGTTCTTC. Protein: CASSQPSGGSSQFF.

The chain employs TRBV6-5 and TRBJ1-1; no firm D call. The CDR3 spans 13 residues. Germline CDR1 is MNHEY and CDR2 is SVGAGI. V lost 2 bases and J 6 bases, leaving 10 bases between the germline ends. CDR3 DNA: TGTGCCAGCAGTTACGAAGCGGGATCTGAAGCTTTCTTT. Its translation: CASSYEAGSEAFF.

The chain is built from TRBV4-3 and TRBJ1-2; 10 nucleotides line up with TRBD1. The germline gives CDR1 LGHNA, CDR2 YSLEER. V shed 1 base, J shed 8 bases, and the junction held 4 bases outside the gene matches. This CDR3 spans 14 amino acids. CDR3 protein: CASSQAGTGEGYTF. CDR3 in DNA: TGCGCCAGCAGCCAAGCCGGGACAGGGGAAGGCTACACCTTC.